This T cell receptor beta chain originates from a study of identical twins. Study findings and constraints: Memory repertoires showed no such pattern, whereas abundant cord blood beta clonotypes carried fewer insertions. Among beta out-of-frame sequences, excess sharing between twins appeared weaker.

Each donor was a healthy Caucasian. V lost 6 bases, J lost 3 bases, and 12 bases stayed unmatched. This CDR3 has 16 residues. Germline CDR1 is SQVTM and CDR2 is ANQGSEA. On this clonotype itself: The antigen is unknown.

Template switching introduced a universal primer site, and the cDNA bore unique molecular identifiers. TCRdb called the 5' RACE reads again in MiXCR, with one record for every CDR3 protein. The profile shows about 470,000 distinct CDR3 sequences, less than 25% of them singletons. These data were also reused for a study on T cells expressing NK-cell markers.

The chain combines TRBV29-1 with TRBJ2-5, with 11 bases identical to TRBD2. The specimen sequenced was CD4+ T cells sorted from blood. The TCR sequence derives from a woman aged 18-29 years in good health. In DNA, the CDR3 is TGCAGCGTGGACCTACGCGGGACTAGCGGAAAAGAGACCCAGTACTTC. It translates to CSVDLRGTSGKETQYF.